This TCR beta chain was identified during a study of siplizumab effects on memory and regulatory T cells. Germline loops: CDR1 LNHDA, CDR2 SQIVND (reference sequence). This CDR3 spans 15 amino acids. Between the trimmed V and J ends, which lost 10 bases and 4 bases, there was a span of 19 bases. Assay: immunoSEQ multiplex PCR; the TCRdb copy retains only in-frame clones and omits some. The profile covers just over 8,500 clones, with more than 60% appearing a single time and around 67% taken by the ten largest. The chain couples TRBV19 to TRBJ2-2; perhaps TRBD1 as D (6 bases). The sequenced material came from effector memory CD8+ T cells sorted from blood. Subset noted: unstimulated CD8+ effector memory T cells. The TCR comes from a human donor in good health. CDR3 loop: CAIGTGTDFTGELFF. DNA for the CDR3: TGTGCCATAGGAACAGGGACGGATTTCACCGGGGAGCTGTTTTTT.